A selection of T cell receptor beta chains follows, all from one sample in a study of CD8 T cells in Susac syndrome. TCRdb passed the immunoSEQ multiplex PCR reads through MiXCR, listing each CDR3 protein once. The sample lists more than 200,000 distinct CDR3 sequences; roughly 93% were seen once. Input material: CD4+ T cells from PBMCs. The source is a human donor with Susac syndrome. CDR3s include the opening cysteine and the closing phenylalanine or tryptophan. D genes are given only for firm matches. Clone size is not always given. Where it is, it says once, few, many or a class for expanded clones.

>11|TRBV28|TRBJ2-7|-|-
CASTDGREQYF
TGTGCCAGCACCGATGGGCGGGAGCAGTACTTC
>15|TRBV20-1|TRBJ2-5|TRBD2|-
CSARVGGTRQETQYF
TGCAGTGCTAGAGTGGGGGGGACTAGACAAGAGACCCAGTACTTC
>16|TRBV7-3|TRBJ2-5|TRBD2|-
CASSPSTSGGQETQYF
TGTGCCAGCAGCCCCTCGACTAGCGGGGGGCAAGAGACCCAGTACTTC
>13|TRBV6-5|TRBJ1-1|TRBD1|-
CASRSQGGAEAFF
TGTGCCAGCAGGTCACAGGGGGGGGCTGAAGCTTTCTTT
>16|TRBV9|TRBJ2-1|-|once
CASSGAPGAIYNEQFF
TGTGCCAGCAGCGGCGCGCCGGGGGCGATTTACAATGAGCAGTTCTTC
>15|TRBV7-3|TRBJ1-6|-|-
CASSPSGGSISPLHF
TGTGCCAGCAGCCCCTCGGGGGGTTCGATCTCACCCCTCCACTTT
>14|TRBV20-1|TRBJ1-1|TRBD1|-
CSANPTGGWTEAFF
TGCAGTGCTAACCCGACAGGGGGATGGACTGAAGCTTTCTTT
>15|TRBV5-6|TRBJ1-1|TRBD1|-
CASSGARGMNTEAFF
TGTGCCAGCAGCGGAGCCAGGGGGATGAACACTGAAGCTTTCTTT
>13|TRBV29-1|TRBJ1-1|-|-
CSGLTGRDTEAFF
TGCAGCGGACTTACAGGGAGGGACACTGAAGCTTTCTTT
>16|TRBV7-8|TRBJ2-2|-|-
CASSPLGGSDTGELFF
TGTGCCAGCAGCCCCCTGGGAGGATCGGACACCGGGGAGCTGTTTTTT
>15|TRBV30|TRBJ2-4|-|-
CAWSVRSSNKNIQYF
TGTGCCTGGAGTGTACGTTCCAGTAACAAAAACATTCAGTACTTC
>12|TRBV20-1|TRBJ2-7|-|-
CSALGQTYEQYF
TGCAGTGCTCTCGGGCAGACCTACGAGCAGTACTTC
>15|TRBV20-1|TRBJ1-5|-|-
CSARVAPDSNQPQHF
TGCAGTGCTAGAGTCGCGCCCGATAGCAATCAGCCCCAGCATTTT
>14|TRBV12-3/TRBV12-4|TRBJ1-2|-|-
CASSLAGASYGYTF
TGTGCCAGCAGTTTAGCGGGGGCAAGCTATGGCTACACCTTC
>13|TRBV6-5|TRBJ1-2|-|-
CASRRGVGYGYTF
TGTGCCAGCAGAAGAGGGGTTGGTTATGGCTACACCTTC
>13|TRBV20-1|TRBJ1-5|TRBD1|-
CSARDRWNQPQHF
TGCAGTGCTCGGGACAGGTGGAATCAGCCCCAGCATTTT
>14|TRBV20-1|TRBJ2-5|TRBD2|-
CSATTSGGPETQYF
TGCAGTGCTACGACTAGCGGGGGGCCGGAGACCCAGTACTTC
>14|TRBV20-1|TRBJ2-7|-|-
CSASPRLETYEQYF
TGCAGTGCTAGCCCCCGACTAGAAACCTACGAGCAGTACTTC
>14|TRBV5-4|TRBJ1-2|TRBD1|-
CASTPDRGRHGYTF
TGTGCCAGCACCCCGGACAGGGGGCGGCATGGCTACACCTTC
>14|TRBV5-5|TRBJ2-2|-|-
CASSPEGGIGELFF
TGTGCCAGCAGCCCTGAAGGAGGGATCGGGGAGCTGTTTTTT